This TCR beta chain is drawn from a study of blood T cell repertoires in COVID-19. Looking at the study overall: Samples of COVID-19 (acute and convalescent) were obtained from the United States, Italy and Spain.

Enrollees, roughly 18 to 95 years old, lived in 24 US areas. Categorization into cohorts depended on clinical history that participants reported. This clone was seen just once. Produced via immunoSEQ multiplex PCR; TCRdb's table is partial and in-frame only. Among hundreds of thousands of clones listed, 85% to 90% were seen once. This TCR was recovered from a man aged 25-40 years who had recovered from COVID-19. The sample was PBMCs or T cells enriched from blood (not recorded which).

CDR3 amino acids: CASSRRAPTDTQYF. DNA of the CDR3: TGTGCCAGCAGCCGGAGGGCCCCCACAGATACGCAGTATTTT. The chain joins TRBV3-1 (or the pseudogene TRBV3-2) to TRBJ2-3; tentatively, D is TRBD2 (6 bases). The CDR3 is made up of 14 amino acids. Germline V gene sequence: CDR1 LGHDT, CDR2 YNNKEL (reference sequence). Between the trimmed V and J ends, which lost 4 bases and 2 bases, there was a span of 10 bases.